These 23 T cell receptor beta chains came from one sample sequenced in a study of T cells after yellow fever vaccination. TCRdb re-called the 5' RACE reads with MiXCR, one entry per CDR3 protein. Of 80,000 to 100,000 distinct CDR3 sequences listed, more than 7.5% are singletons. The sequencing used CD8+ T cells not binding an NS4B(214-222) dextramer, sorted from PBMCs, collected around 15 days after the first yellow fever vaccination. These receptors all come from a man aged 18 to 30 who received the YFV17D yellow fever vaccine.

This clonotype was detected a few times. The rearrangement joins TRBV4-3 to TRBJ2-7, with 9 bases identical to TRBD1. Trimming cost V 0 bases and J 6 bases; bases outside gene matches: 9. The germline V gene encodes CDR1 LGHNA and CDR2 YSLEER. The CDR3 has 16 amino acids. The CDR3 region has the DNA TGCGCCAGCAGCCAAGATCCCGGACAGGGGTTGTCCGAGCAGTACTTC. It is translated as CASSQDPGQGLSEQYF.

This clonotype was found many times. This rearrangement joins TRBV12-3 or TRBV12-4 to TRBJ2-2; a weak D match, TRBD1 (5 bases). The CDR3 totals 15 residues. Trimming removed 1 base at V and 4 bases at J, with 10 bases between. Written as DNA, the CDR3 is TGTGCCAGCAGTTTAGGGGCAGGGTTCACCGGGGAGCTGTTTTTT. Its translation: CASSLGAGFTGELFF.

This chain joins TRBV5-1 and TRBJ2-5; 8 bases fit TRBD1. V lost 3 bases, J lost 2 bases, and 12 bases stayed unmatched. The germline V gene encodes CDR1 SGHRS and CDR2 YFSETQ. The CDR3 is made up of 17 amino acids. CDR3 nucleotides: TGCGCCAGCAGCTCGCTGCTCAGGGGGCCGAGGCAAGAGACCCAGTACTTC. It translates to CASSSLLRGPRQETQYF.

The table lists this clonotype with a few counts. V gene TRBV4-1 combines with J gene TRBJ2-1; D gene uncertain. The ends were cut back, 1 base at V and 0 bases at J, with 10 bases in the middle. The CDR3 has 16 residues. Germline lookup yields CDR1 MGHRA and CDR2 YSYEKL. CDR3 in DNA: TGCGCCAGCAGCCAAGGAATCCTAAGCTCCTACAATGAGCAGTTCTTC. This translates into CASSQGILSSYNEQFF.

The chain is built from TRBV29-1 and TRBJ1-1, with 7 bases lining up with TRBD1. The CDR3 extends over 14 amino acids. V trimming: 4 bases; J trimming: 4 bases; junction bases outside the gene matches: 9. CDR1 and CDR2 (germline): SQVTM, ANQGSEA. The CDR3, as DNA: TGCAGCGTTGTGGGGAGGGGGCGAGGCACTGAAGCTTTCTTT. Translating it yields CSVVGRGRGTEAFF.

Points on this clonotype: This may stem from a read error, because a much larger clone lies one nucleotide away. The chain links TRBV5-1 to TRBJ2-1; 10 bases align to TRBD1. This CDR3 region has 15 residues. Germline CDR1 and CDR2: SGHRS and YFSETQ. The CDR3 DNA reads TGCGCCAGCAGCGCGGGGACAGGGGCTTACAGTGAGCAGTTCTTC. This gives the protein CASSAGTGAYSEQFF.

This clonotype was detected a few times. The chain combines TRBV4-3 with TRBJ2-7, with D unclear. The CDR3 length is 15 residues. Germline V gene sequence: CDR1 LGHNA, CDR2 YSLEER. The germline V and J ends were trimmed by 0 bases and 0 bases, with 9 bases remaining between them. In DNA, the CDR3 is TGCGCCAGCAGCCAAGATTGGCCAAGCTCCTACGAGCAGTACTTC. It is translated as CASSQDWPSSYEQYF.

The chain employs TRBV7-8 and TRBJ2-7; no clear D gene. The CDR3 totals 13 residues. CDR1 and CDR2 from the germline V gene are SGHVS and FQNEAQ. Trimming removed 7 bases from V and 5 bases from J, with 15 bases in between. The CDR3 region has the DNA TGTGCCAGCATTAGACCCGAACGAAACGAGCAGTACTTC. Protein sequence: CASIRPERNEQYF.

This clonotype has a handful of counts. The chain links TRBV29-1 to TRBJ2-1; tentative D call: TRBD1 (5 bases). This CDR3 has 15 residues. Per germline, CDR1 SQVTM and CDR2 ANQGSEA. Trimming cost V 4 bases and J 3 bases, with 16 bases left between them. CDR3 loop: CSVAPGQLGYNEQFF. The CDR3, as DNA: TGCAGCGTTGCCCCCGGACAACTCGGCTACAATGAGCAGTTCTTC.

A few counts support this clonotype. The chain combines TRBV7-9 with TRBJ1-1; D is perhaps TRBD1 (5 bases). The CDR3 is 15 amino acids. V lost 5 bases, J lost 4 bases, and 17 bases lay in between. Germline V gene lookup returns CDR1 SEHNR and CDR2 FQNEAQ (reference sequence). CDR3 sequence reads: CASSGPGGGFTEAFF. CDR3 nucleotides: TGTGCCAGCAGCGGCCCCGGGGGAGGGTTCACTGAAGCTTTCTTT.

This chain joins TRBV4-1 and TRBJ2-5; 10 bases align to TRBD2. The CDR3 length is 16 residues. J gave up 4 bases and V 1 base, and 6 bases lay outside the gene matches. Germline CDR1 and CDR2: MGHRA and YSYEKL. The CDR3 DNA sequence: TGCGCCAGCAGCCAAGCAGCGGGGGGGCCTGGAGAGACCCAGTACTTC. This translates into CASSQAAGGPGETQYF.

This clonotype was seen at least ten times. This sequence joins TRBV12-3 or TRBV12-4 and TRBJ2-1, with TRBD2 matching over 13 bases. This CDR3 region has 15 residues. Losses at the gene ends were 6 bases for V and 5 bases for J; bases not matched to a gene: 4. CDR3 amino acids: CASRTSGGANNEQFF. The CDR3 DNA follows: TGTGCCAGCAGAACTAGCGGGGGGGCCAACAATGAGCAGTTCTTC.

In this sample, this clonotype turned up a few times. The chain recombines TRBV12-3 or TRBV12-4 with TRBJ1-2; tentative D call: TRBD1 (6 bases). The CDR3 has 14 residues. The germline V and J ends were trimmed by 3 bases and 4 bases, with 12 bases remaining between them. The CDR3 loop reads CASSFLGQSYGYTF. CDR3 sequence (DNA): TGTGCCAGCAGTTTTTTAGGACAGAGCTATGGCTACACCTTC.

This chain uses TRBV6-5 with TRBJ1-2; 10 bases agree with TRBD1. Germline lookup yields CDR1 MNHEY and CDR2 SVGAGI. V trimming: 5 bases; J trimming: 5 bases; junction bases outside the gene matches: 5. The CDR3 runs 14 residues. In DNA form, the CDR3 reads TGTGCCAGCAGTCACGGGACAGGGGAGTATGGCTACACCTTC. Protein: CASSHGTGEYGYTF.

This clonotype was observed at least ten times. The V and J genes are TRBV20-1 and TRBJ2-3; D gene uncertain. The germline V gene has CDR1 DFQATT and CDR2 SNEGSKA (reference sequence). Trimming took 0 bases from V and 1 from J, leaving 8 bases between them. This CDR3 has 14 residues. CDR3 in DNA: TGCAGTGCTAGAGACTTCATCCGCACAGATACGCAGTATTTT. Translation gives CSARDFIRTDTQYF.

This rearrangement joins TRBV7-9 to TRBJ1-2, with D perhaps TRBD1 (5 bases). Trimming removed 0 bases from V and 0 bases from J, with 11 bases in between. CDR1 SEHNR and CDR2 FQNEAQ come from the germline V gene (reference sequence). The CDR3 consists of 16 residues. The CDR3 reads CASSLAETGANYGYTF. In DNA, the CDR3 is TGTGCCAGCAGCTTAGCGGAAACAGGAGCTAACTATGGCTACACCTTC.

The J gene is TRBJ2-1, the V gene TRBV11-3; 9 nucleotides align to TRBD1. Germline trimming cut 5 bases from V and 5 bases from J; bases unmatched to any gene: 7. From germline, CDR1 is SGHNT and CDR2 YENEEA. CDR3 length: 15 amino acids. CDR3 amino acids: CASSGRDRVNNEQFF. The CDR3 nucleotides read TGTGCCAGCAGCGGCCGGGACAGGGTAAACAATGAGCAGTTCTTC.

This clonotype was counted many times. The chain uses TRBV9 and TRBJ2-3; TRBD2 might be the D (6 bases). CDR1 and CDR2 (germline): SGDLS, YYNGEE. V was trimmed by 7 bases and J by 4 bases, leaving 13 bases between them. There are 13 residues in the CDR3. CDR3 region: CASGWGGPDTQYF. For the CDR3, the DNA is TGTGCCAGCGGGTGGGGAGGCCCAGATACGCAGTATTTT.

The chain joins TRBV20-1 to TRBJ1-6; no reliable D call. CDR3 length: 16 residues. CDR1 and CDR2 from the germline V gene are DFQATT and SNEGSKA (reference sequence). The V end lost 3 bases, the J end lost 0 bases, and 12 bases lay between the germline ends. CDR3 sequence: CSARIRDSSYNSPLHF. The CDR3 DNA reads as TGCAGTGCTAGGATCAGAGATAGCTCCTATAATTCACCCCTCCACTTT.

The chain carries TRBV13 and TRBJ2-7; 10 bases fit TRBD1. J gave up 0 bases and V 6 bases, and 2 bases lay outside the gene matches. Per the germline V gene, CDR1 is PRHDT and CDR2 is FYEKMQ (reference sequence). This CDR3 is built from 14 residues. The CDR3 spells CASSDRGPSYEQYF. The DNA for the CDR3 is TGTGCCAGCAGTGACAGGGGGCCCTCCTACGAGCAGTACTTC.

V gene TRBV27 combines with J gene TRBJ2-7; D possibly uses TRBD1 or TRBD2 (5 bases each). The CDR3 extends over 15 amino acids. Germline V gives CDR1 MNHEY, CDR2 SMNVEV (reference sequence). V was trimmed by 7 bases and J by 3 bases, leaving 19 bases between them. The CDR3 reads CASTPLGDGIYEQYF. The DNA for the CDR3 is TGTGCCAGCACCCCACTAGGGGACGGAATCTACGAGCAGTACTTC.

The table lists this clonotype with a few counts. The V call is TRBV11-2, the J call TRBJ2-3; TRBD2 matches 16 bases. Germline V lookup: CDR1 SGHAT, CDR2 FQNNGV. The CDR3 has 18 residues. V trimming: 4 bases; J trimming: 0 bases; junction bases outside the gene matches: 4. The CDR3 coding sequence is TGTGCCAGCAGCTGGGGACTAGCGGGGGGGACTAGCACAGATACGCAGTATTTT. Its protein is CASSWGLAGGTSTDTQYF.

The chain recombines TRBV7-2 with TRBJ1-1; D is undetermined. Germline CDR1 is SGHTA and CDR2 is FQGNSA. The CDR3 loop spans 14 amino acids. Trimming stripped 3 bases from V and 0 bases from J, with 8 bases between. The CDR3: CASSFLALNTEAFF. Here the CDR3 DNA reads TGTGCCAGCAGCTTTCTAGCCTTGAACACTGAAGCTTTCTTT.